A single sample is the source of the 25 T cell receptor beta chains below, sequenced in a study of T cell responses to AZD1222 COVID-19 vaccine (dated by TCRdb to the early 2020s). Sample time point, as interpreted from the label and publication: baseline before first vaccination. The library was obtained by the immunoSEQ multiplex PCR assay. TCRdb mirrors the immuneACCESS table, restricted to in-frame sequences. Some clones are absent from its copies; in checked studies, under half trace to an unresolved V gene, and the reason for the others is unknown. The sample table contains about 170,000 clones; only one count was recorded for more than 80% of them. The top ten clones comprise about 3% of the sample. The material was peripheral blood, obtained on day 0 of AZD1222 vaccination. The receptors here all came from an adult in good health.

The V and J genes are TRBV9 and TRBJ2-2, with 7 bases lining up with TRBD2. The CDR3 runs to 16 residues. CDR1 is SGDLS and CDR2 is YYNGEE in the germline V gene. V lost 3 bases to trimming and J lost 3 bases; unmatched junction nucleotides: 8. CDR3 amino acids: CASSGEGRIDTGELFF. The CDR3 DNA is TGTGCCAGCAGCGGGGAGGGAAGGATCGACACCGGGGAGCTGTTTTTT.

The chain has TRBV27 and TRBJ2-2; TRBD2 matches 7 bases. There are 16 residues in the CDR3. Trimming at V came to 1 base and at J to 1 base, leaving 3 bases not matched to a gene. Germline V CDR1 and CDR2: MNHEY, SMNVEV (reference sequence). The CDR3 loop reads CASSLLAGRNTGELFF. The CDR3 region has the DNA TGTGCCAGCAGTTTATTAGCGGGCCGGAACACCGGGGAGCTGTTTTTT.

The chain joins TRBV6-6 to TRBJ1-5; D is ambiguous. The CDR3 covers 12 residues. Germline V gene sequence: CDR1 MNHNY, CDR2 SVGAGI (reference sequence). V was cut by 2 bases and J by 8 bases, with 7 bases left in between. CDR3 nucleotides: TGTGCCAGCAGTTACGGGGAGGAGCCCCAGCATTTT. Translating it yields CASSYGEEPQHF.

The chain has TRBV14 and TRBJ2-5, with D unclear. V was shortened by 2 bases and J by 5 bases, with 9 bases between the two germline ends. This CDR3 contains 13 residues. CDR1 is SGHDN, CDR2 FVKESK, per germline. CDR3 region: CASSQLKRETQYF. The CDR3 nucleotides read TGTGCCAGCAGCCAACTAAAGAGGGAGACCCAGTACTTC.

This clone came up once. The CDR3 spells CASRLLVTGMNTEAFF. The CDR3 region has the DNA TGTGCCAGCAGACTTCTTGTGACAGGGATGAACACTGAAGCTTTCTTT. The chain couples TRBV27 to TRBJ1-1; 7 bases are shared with TRBD1. Losses at the gene ends were 6 bases for V and 0 bases for J; bases not matched to a gene: 10. CDR3 length: 16 residues. CDR1 and CDR2 (germline): MNHEY, SMNVEV (reference sequence).

For the CDR3, the DNA is TGTGCCAGCAGCTACGGGACCTATCAGCCCCAGCATTTT. This gives the protein CASSYGTYQPQHF. The genes are TRBV12-3 or TRBV12-4 and TRBJ1-5; possibly TRBD1 for D (5 bases). The CDR3 sequence is 13 residues long. V dropped 6 bases and J dropped 5 bases, with 11 bases sitting between them.

The V call is TRBV2, the J call TRBJ2-5; 7 bases are a match to TRBD2. Germline lookup yields CDR1 SNHLY and CDR2 FYNNEI. V was clipped by 7 bases and J by 5 bases; unmatched bases: 10. The CDR3 spans 14 residues. CDR3 sequence: CASILGGTAETQYF. CDR3 bases: TGTGCCAGCATCCTCGGGGGGACCGCGGAGACCCAGTACTTC.

The chain links TRBV5-6 to TRBJ2-2, with D unclear. The CDR3 runs 15 residues. In germline, CDR1 is SGHDT, CDR2 YYEEEE. Trimming left V 4 bases short and J 5 bases short, with 15 bases between. CDR3 bases: TGTGCCAGCAGCCCGGGTGGGGATTTTACCGGGGAGCTGTTTTTT. Residues: CASSPGGDFTGELFF.

The chain combines TRBV14 with TRBJ1-5, with no clear D. This CDR3 spans 17 amino acids. Between the trimmed V and J ends, which lost 4 bases and 0 bases, there was a span of 16 bases. The V gene's germline CDR1 is SGHDN and CDR2 FVKESK. The CDR3 sequence is CASSPLVGDYSNQPQHF. The CDR3 bases are TGTGCCAGCAGCCCCCTCGTCGGAGACTATAGCAATCAGCCCCAGCATTTT.

The chain employs TRBV23-1 and TRBJ1-5; D is uncertain. TRBV23-1 is assigned to the ORF class and has an uncertain function. The CDR3 extends over 13 amino acids. V shed 2 bases and J shed 4 bases, with 6 bases lying between them. CDR3 in amino acids: CASSQMGNQPQHF. The CDR3 coding sequence is TGCGCCAGCAGTCAAATGGGGAATCAGCCCCAGCATTTT.

The gene calls are TRBV21-1 and TRBJ2-7. TRBV21-1 is described as a pseudogene. This CDR3 region has 15 residues. CDR3 bases: TGTGCCAGCAGCAAAGTGCTGGGGTTCTCCTACGAGCAGTACTTC. Amino acid sequence: CASSKVLGFSYEQYF.

This chain joins TRBV19 and TRBJ2-7, with 12 bases matching TRBD1. Germline-derived CDR1 and CDR2 are LNHDA and SQIVND (reference sequence). The ends lost 5 bases at V and 12 bases at J; junction bases unmatched: 5. This CDR3 has 12 residues. CDR3 DNA sequence: TGTGCCAGTAGTTTCGGGACAGGGGGCCTGTACTTC. It specifies CASSFGTGGLYF.

This clone was counted a single time. The genes are TRBV9 and TRBJ1-2; D unresolved. Per the germline V gene, CDR1 is SGDLS and CDR2 is YYNGEE. The CDR3 extends over 15 amino acids. Trimming removed 3 bases from V and 4 bases from J, with 16 bases in between. Here the CDR3 DNA reads TGTGCCAGCAGCGCCAAGGCCAGCCAATTCTATGGCTACACCTTC. Amino acid sequence: CASSAKASQFYGYTF. Using reference TRBV9 and TRBJ1-2 for the parts outside the CDR3, the full variable domain is DSGVTQTPKHLITATGQRVTLRCSPRSGDLSVYWYQQSLDQGLQFLIQYYNGEERAKGNILERFSAQQFPDLHSELNLSSLELGDSALYFCASSAKASQFYGYTFGSGTRLTVV.

This chain joins TRBV28 and TRBJ1-2; 9 positions agree with TRBD1. The V and J ends lost 5 bases and 6 bases, in that order; junction bases with no gene match: 10. This CDR3 spans 15 amino acids. Per the germline V gene, CDR1 is MDHEN and CDR2 is SYDVKM. CDR3 loop: CASSPRGTGRDGYTF. The CDR3 nucleotides read TGTGCCAGCAGTCCTAGAGGGACAGGGAGGGATGGCTACACCTTC.

This chain connects TRBV7-9 to TRBJ1-1; D gene ambiguous. The germline V gene has CDR1 SEHNR and CDR2 FQNEAQ (reference sequence). Between the trimmed V and J ends, which lost 5 bases and 3 bases, there was a span of 13 bases. The CDR3 consists of 14 residues. CDR3 amino acids: CASSAGSADTEAFF. The CDR3 DNA reads as TGTGCCAGCAGCGCCGGCAGCGCGGACACTGAAGCTTTCTTT.

Notes on this clone: A read error may account for a junction end that differs from germline. The chain recombines TRBV2 with TRBJ1-2, with D possibly TRBD1 on 6 matching bases. Germline V gene sequence: CDR1 SNHLY, CDR2 FYNNEI. The CDR3 extends over 10 amino acids. The CDR3 DNA reads TGTGCCAGCAGTGGACAGGAGTTACCCTTC. Amino acid sequence: CASSGQELPF.

The gene calls are TRBV15 and TRBJ1-2; D is unresolved. The CDR3 covers 14 residues. Germline V CDR1 and CDR2: LNHNV, YYDKDF (reference sequence). V was shortened by 5 bases and J by 7 bases, with 17 bases between the two germline ends. The CDR3 region is CATSVSSIQLGYTF. The CDR3 DNA is TGTGCCACCAGCGTGTCCTCGATCCAACTTGGCTACACCTTC.

The rearrangement joins TRBV5-8 to TRBJ2-5; D not certain. The CDR3 consists of 13 residues. V was cut by 2 bases and J by 2 bases, with 7 bases left in between. Germline V gene lookup returns CDR1 SGHTS and CDR2 YDEGEE. CDR3 sequence: CASSLKQQETQYF. The CDR3 region has the DNA TGTGCCAGCAGCTTAAAGCAACAAGAGACCCAGTACTTC.

The V and J genes are TRBV19 and TRBJ2-7; no clear D gene. With 8 bases removed from V and 1 base from J, the gap between germline ends came to 12 bases. This CDR3 comprises 13 residues. The germline gives CDR1 LNHDA, CDR2 SQIVND (reference sequence). The CDR3 spells CASSTQVSYEQYF. DNA for the CDR3: TGTGCCAGTTCTACTCAGGTTTCCTACGAGCAGTACTTC.

The chain couples TRBV30 to TRBJ2-7; D is possibly TRBD2 (6 bases). Trimming removed 4 bases at V and 5 bases at J, with 18 bases between. The germline CDR1 and CDR2 sequences are GTSNPN and SVGIG (reference sequence). The CDR3 has 14 residues. The CDR3 DNA sequence: TGTGCCTGGACCGGAGGAGGGAGTTTCCACGAGCAGTACTTC. Protein product: CAWTGGGSFHEQYF.

The rearrangement uses TRBV2 and TRBJ2-7; 7 nucleotides line up with TRBD2. The CDR3 has 13 residues. Germline lookup yields CDR1 SNHLY and CDR2 FYNNEI. The J segment lost 5 bases and the V segment lost 8 bases, leaving 9 bases of the junction unmatched. As DNA, the CDR3 is TGTGCCAGCCAGCGGGACCTAGTCAACGAGCAGTACTTC. As protein: CASQRDLVNEQYF.

The gene calls are TRBV27 and TRBJ1-2; 8 positions match TRBD1. With V trimmed by 7 bases and J by 4 bases, 8 bases remained unmatched. Germline CDR1 and CDR2: MNHEY and SMNVEV (reference sequence). The CDR3 loop spans 14 amino acids. The chain's CDR3 is CASNTGGAVYGYTF. CDR3 DNA sequence: TGTGCCAGCAATACAGGGGGAGCGGTCTATGGCTACACCTTC.

With regard to this clone: This specimen includes other DNA sequences encoding the same CDR3. The CDR3 nucleotides are TGTGCCAGTAGTCTTGATCGTAGCTCTGGAAACACCATATATTTT. This encodes CASSLDRSSGNTIYF. This chain uses TRBV19 with TRBJ1-3; D remains ambiguous. Germline V gives CDR1 LNHDA, CDR2 SQIVND (reference sequence). The CDR3 extends over 15 amino acids. With 5 bases removed from V and 0 bases from J, the gap between germline ends came to 11 bases.

The V call is TRBV6-5, the J call TRBJ1-2; D is possibly TRBD1 (6 bases). The CDR3 covers 14 residues. Trimming took 7 bases from V and 4 from J, leaving 16 bases between them. From germline, CDR1 is MNHEY and CDR2 SVGAGI. The CDR3 region has the DNA TGTGCCAGCACCTCTGACAGAGGGGGCTATGGCTACACCTTC. Protein product: CASTSDRGGYGYTF.

On this clone itself: The sample has other DNA sequences that encode this CDR3 too. The chain carries TRBV24-1 and TRBJ2-7, with D possibly TRBD1 on 5 matching bases. CDR3 length: 11 amino acids. The germline gives CDR1 KGHDR, CDR2 SFDVKD. Trimming took off 9 bases at V and 3 bases at J, with 8 bases between the two ends. CDR3 loop: CATSDSYEQYF. Written as DNA, the CDR3 is TGTGCCACCTCTGACAGCTACGAGCAGTACTTC.